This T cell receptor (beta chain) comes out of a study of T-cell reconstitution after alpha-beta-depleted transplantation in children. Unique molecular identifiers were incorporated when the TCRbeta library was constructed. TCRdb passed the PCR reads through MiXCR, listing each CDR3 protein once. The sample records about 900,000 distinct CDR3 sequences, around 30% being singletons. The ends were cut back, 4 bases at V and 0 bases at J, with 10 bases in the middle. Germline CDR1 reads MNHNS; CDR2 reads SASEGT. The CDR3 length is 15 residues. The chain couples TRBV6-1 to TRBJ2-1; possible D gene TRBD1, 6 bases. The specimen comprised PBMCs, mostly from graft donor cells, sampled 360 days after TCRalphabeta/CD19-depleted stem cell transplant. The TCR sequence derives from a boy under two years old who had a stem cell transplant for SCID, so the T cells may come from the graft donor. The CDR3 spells CASSGIGGSYNEQFF. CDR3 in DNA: TGTGCCAGCAGTGGAATAGGGGGCTCCTACAATGAGCAGTTCTTC.